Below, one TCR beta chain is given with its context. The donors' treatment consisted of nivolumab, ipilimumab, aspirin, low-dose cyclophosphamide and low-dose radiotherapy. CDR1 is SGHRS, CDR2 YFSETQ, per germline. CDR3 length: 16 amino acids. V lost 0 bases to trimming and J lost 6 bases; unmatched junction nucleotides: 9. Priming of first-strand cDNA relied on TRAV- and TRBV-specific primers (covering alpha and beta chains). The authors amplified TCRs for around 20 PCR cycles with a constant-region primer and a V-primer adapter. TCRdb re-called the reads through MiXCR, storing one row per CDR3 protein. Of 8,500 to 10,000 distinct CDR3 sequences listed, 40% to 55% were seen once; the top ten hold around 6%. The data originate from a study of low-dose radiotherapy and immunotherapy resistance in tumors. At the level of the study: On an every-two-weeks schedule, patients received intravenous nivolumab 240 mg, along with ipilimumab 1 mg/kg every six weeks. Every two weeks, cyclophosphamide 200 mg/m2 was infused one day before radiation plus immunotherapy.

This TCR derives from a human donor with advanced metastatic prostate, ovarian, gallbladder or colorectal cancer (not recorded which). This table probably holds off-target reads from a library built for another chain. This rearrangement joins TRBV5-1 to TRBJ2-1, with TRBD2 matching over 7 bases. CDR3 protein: CASSLDPASGGNEQFF. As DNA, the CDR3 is TGCGCCAGCAGCTTGGACCCAGCCTCGGGGGGCAATGAGCAGTTCTTC.